The T cell receptor beta chain described here comes from a study of OX40 agonist ivuxolimab in advanced cancers. Turning to the study itself: Ivuxolimab, an antibody that agonizes OX40 (CD134), was administered to the patients.

V lost 3 bases, J lost 5 bases, and 3 bases stayed unmatched. The CDR3 has 13 residues. Germline V gene data show CDR1 as SGHNT and CDR2 as YYREEE (reference sequence). Study-wide results and caveats: Partial responders at 0.1-3.0 mg/kg had among the lowest clonal expansion.

Using immunoSEQ multiplex PCR, the repertoire was profiled, and TCRdb retains in-frame clones only, with some absent. The profile shows 65,000 to 100,000 clones, roughly 94% of them singletons. Turning to this clone: No antigen is known for it.

This clonotype was sampled from an adult with an advanced solid tumor such as melanoma, head and neck, liver or kidney cancer. The input for sequencing was CD4+ or CD8+ T cells sorted from blood, taken in a trial of the OX40 agonist ivuxolimab. The rearrangement uses TRBV5-4 and TRBJ2-7, with 9 positions matching TRBD2. Written as DNA, the CDR3 is TGTGCCAGCAGCTGGGGACTAGCCCACGAGCAGTACTTC. Its translation: CASSWGLAHEQYF. The complete variable domain, with remaining parts taken from reference TRBV5-4 and TRBJ2-7, reads ETGVTQSPTHLIKTRGQQVTLRCSSQSGHNTVSWYQQALGQGPQFIFQYYREEENGRGNFPPRFSGLQFPNYSSELNVNALELDDSALYLCASSWGLAHEQYFGPGTRLTVT.